The source of this T cell receptor beta chain is a study of early T cells in non-severe SARS-CoV-2 infection. Individual cDNA molecules each received unique molecular identifiers attached to them. TCRdb re-called the 5' RACE reads through MiXCR, storing one row per CDR3 protein. The table records roughly 90,000 distinct CDR3 sequences, over 12% of them present only once. This CDR3 has 15 residues. V shed 3 bases, J shed 9 bases, and the junction held 10 bases outside the gene matches. From germline, CDR1 is LNHDA and CDR2 SQIVND (reference sequence). This clonotype was found a few times. Sequenced material: whole blood. This receptor was taken from an adult who was a healthcare worker with PCR-confirmed SARS-CoV-2 infection or an uninfected control (not recorded which). V usage is TRBV19 and J usage is TRBJ2-1, with 8 bases aligning to TRBD1. The chain's CDR3 is CASSMIETGVGEQFF. The CDR3 DNA is TGTGCCAGTAGTATGATTGAGACAGGGGTAGGTGAGCAGTTCTTC.